What follows are 29 T cell receptor beta chains derived from one specimen sequenced in a study of T cells in Graves' hyperthyroidism and ophthalmopathy (dated by TCRdb to about 2019). Library method: multiplex PCR. Sequencing was performed on an Illumina HiSeq 2000. Amplification of TCR beta CDR3 regions was carried out from RNA transcripts. The TCR CDR3 was subjected to a first round of RT-PCR using the HTBI primer set and the Qiagen OneStep RT-PCR kit. TCRdb reworked the public reads: Q25 trimming with fastp, MiXCR clone assembly, productive beta chains retained. Each entry is one CDR3 protein sequence, shown with its most common DNA and genes. This sample is represented by 300,000 to 450,000 distinct CDR3 sequences; 15% to 19% of them were singletons. The ten largest clones represent 28% of the sample. The sequencing sample was made of blood. Receptors were obtained from a woman in her late teens or twenties with Graves' hyperthyroidism that later progressed to Graves' ophthalmopathy.

This clonotype was seen at least ten times. The gene calls are TRBV28 and TRBJ1-1; unclear D gene. Germline CDR1 is MDHEN and CDR2 is SYDVKM. This CDR3 spans 15 amino acids. The V end lost 2 bases, the J end lost 4 bases, and 14 bases lay between the germline ends. Written as DNA, the CDR3 is TGTGCCAGCAGTTTACGACTTGTGGGAGGCACTGAAGCTTTCTTT. It yields the protein CASSLRLVGGTEAFF.

This clonotype showed up just a few times. The chain joins TRBV20-1 to TRBJ2-2, with 10 positions matching TRBD1. Germline trimming cut 5 bases from V and 4 bases from J; bases unmatched to any gene: 13. This CDR3 region has 17 residues. CDR1 DFQATT and CDR2 SNEGSKA come from the germline V gene (reference sequence). The DNA of the CDR3 is TGCAGTGCTTCCAGGACAGGGGGTCGTGCGACCACCGGGGAGCTGTTTTTT. Its translation is CSASRTGGRATTGELFF.

Many counts were recorded for this clonotype. V and J are TRBV28 and TRBJ2-7; possible D gene TRBD2, 5 bases. Per the germline V gene, CDR1 is MDHEN and CDR2 is SYDVKM. The CDR3 length is 14 residues. V was trimmed by 8 bases and J by 0 bases, leaving 14 bases between them. CDR3 sequence (DNA): TGTGCCAGCGTGGGCGGGTTGCGCTCCTACGAGCAGTACTTC. Its translation: CASVGGLRSYEQYF. The full variable domain, completed using reference TRBV28 and TRBJ2-7, is DVKVTQSSRYLVKRTGEKVFLECVQDMDHENMFWYRQDPGLGLRLIYFSYDVKMKEKGDIPEGYSVSREKKERFSLILESASTNQTSMYLCASVGGLRSYEQYFGPGTRLTVT.

This clonotype was observed at least ten times. The chain links TRBV5-1 to TRBJ1-6; TRBD1 agrees at 9 bases. J gave up 9 bases and V 0 bases, and 4 bases lay outside the gene matches. The V gene's germline CDR1 is SGHRS and CDR2 YFSETQ. The CDR3 is made up of 15 amino acids. The CDR3 DNA is TGCGCCAGCAGCTTGGCCGGGACAGGGAGTTCACCCCTCCACTTT. Its translation: CASSLAGTGSSPLHF.

The chain is built from TRBV28 and TRBJ2-7; the D is unclear. The CDR3 is 17 residues long. The germline CDR1 and CDR2 sequences are MDHEN and SYDVKM. The ends were cut back, 5 bases at V and 4 bases at J, with 24 bases in the middle. As DNA, the CDR3 is TGTGCCAGCAGTACTTACGGTGGCGGAGCAATTCGATACGAGCAGTACTTC. This encodes CASSTYGGGAIRYEQYF.

This clonotype was counted many times. The rearrangement links TRBV11-3 to TRBJ2-7; 7 bases are a match to TRBD1. J gave up 2 bases and V 4 bases, and 8 bases lay outside the gene matches. Germline V gives CDR1 SGHNT, CDR2 YENEEA. The CDR3 totals 15 residues. CDR3 sequence (DNA): TGTGCCAGCAGCTCCGGGACAGTGAGCCCCTACGAGCAGTACTTC. This encodes CASSSGTVSPYEQYF. The entire variable domain, with the rest obtained from reference TRBV11-3 and TRBJ2-7, is as follows: EAGVVQSPRYKIIEKKQPVAFWCNPISGHNTLYWYLQNLGQGPELLIRYENEEAVDDSQLPKDRFSAERLKGVDSTLKIQPAELGDSAVYLCASSSGTVSPYEQYFGPGTRLTVT.

The chain employs TRBV7-2 and TRBJ2-2, with no clear D. The germline gives CDR1 SGHTA, CDR2 FQGNSA. The ends were cut back, 3 bases at V and 7 bases at J, with 6 bases in the middle. This CDR3 has 12 residues. The chain's CDR3 is CASSFMFGELFF. CDR3 DNA: TGTGCCAGCAGCTTTATGTTCGGGGAGCTGTTTTTT.

Many counts were recorded for this clonotype. The chain couples TRBV6-5 to TRBJ2-3; 9 nucleotides match TRBD1. V dropped 2 bases and J dropped 1; count of bases not matched to a gene: 4. Germline V lookup: CDR1 MNHEY, CDR2 SVGAGI. The CDR3 length is 16 residues. CDR3 sequence reads: CASSYARTGGTDTQYF. DNA of the CDR3: TGTGCCAGCAGTTACGCTCGGACAGGGGGCACAGATACGCAGTATTTT.

This clonotype was detected many times. The chain is built from TRBV3-1 and TRBJ2-1; a weak D match, TRBD2 (6 bases). The germline CDR1 and CDR2 sequences are LGHDT and YNNKEL (reference sequence). CDR3 length: 15 amino acids. Trimming cost V 2 bases and J 4 bases, with 12 bases left between them. The CDR3 DNA reads TGTGCCAGCAGCCAACAGGCGGGAACGTACAATGAGCAGTTCTTC. It translates to CASSQQAGTYNEQFF.

This clonotype was detected many times. The rearrangement joins TRBV2 to TRBJ2-3, with D perhaps TRBD2 (5 bases). The CDR3 extends over 14 amino acids. V was shortened by 4 bases and J by 6 bases, with 14 bases between the two germline ends. Germline V gene lookup returns CDR1 SNHLY and CDR2 FYNNEI. The CDR3 DNA is TGTGCCAGCAGTGTGGCGGGCAATCGGGATACGCAGTATTTT. Translated: CASSVAGNRDTQYF.

This clonotype was counted at least ten times. The chain has TRBV7-2 and TRBJ2-1; the D gene is possibly TRBD2 (8 bases). V was pared by 7 bases and J by 9 bases, with 25 bases between. Germline CDR1 SGHTA, CDR2 FQGNSA. CDR3 length: 16 residues. In DNA form, the CDR3 reads TGTGCCAGCAAAAAGGGCGGGACAGCGGGAGTCAGTGAGCAGTTCTTC. Encoded protein: CASKKGGTAGVSEQFF.

This clonotype was counted once. J is TRBJ2-3 and V is TRBV4-1; either TRBD1 or TRBD2 may supply D (5 bases each). The CDR3 totals 14 residues. The V end was cut by 8 bases, the J end by 4 bases, with 16 bases between. Germline CDR1 reads MGHRA; CDR2 reads YSYEKL. The CDR3: CASAQVEGADTQYF. In nucleotides, the CDR3 is TGCGCCAGCGCACAGGTTGAGGGAGCAGATACGCAGTATTTT.

There are many counts of this clonotype. This chain links TRBV12-3 or TRBV12-4 with TRBJ2-2, with TRBD2 as a possible D gene (5 bases). Trimming shortened V by 6 bases and J by 5 bases, and 13 bases separated the two germline ends. CDR3 length: 14 amino acids. CDR3 loop: CASREGSGTGELFF. The CDR3, as DNA: TGTGCCAGCAGAGAAGGGAGCGGAACCGGGGAGCTGTTTTTT.

This clonotype occurred many times. The V and J genes are TRBV28 and TRBJ1-5, with TRBD1 as a possible D gene (6 bases). Germline values: CDR1 MDHEN, CDR2 SYDVKM. The CDR3 sequence is 15 residues long. V lost 11 bases to trimming and J lost 3 bases, with 20 bases between them. Written as DNA, the CDR3 is TGTGCCTCCCGGGGGCCTCGAAGGGACAATCAGCCCCAGCATTTT. It encodes CASRGPRRDNQPQHF.

This clonotype was observed at least ten times. The chain joins TRBV12-3 or TRBV12-4 to TRBJ2-7, with 10 bases identical to TRBD2. The CDR3 is 15 residues long. Trimming at V came to 4 bases and at J to 0 bases, leaving 3 bases not matched to a gene. The CDR3 sequence is CASSWTSGFSYEQYF. DNA of the CDR3: TGTGCCAGCAGTTGGACTAGCGGATTCTCCTACGAGCAGTACTTC.

A few counts support this clonotype. This rearrangement joins TRBV29-1 to TRBJ2-1; the match to TRBD2 covers 16 bases. This CDR3 has 17 amino acids. Germline CDR1 is SQVTM and CDR2 is ANQGSEA. V gave up 6 bases and J gave up 3 bases; unmatched junction bases: 8. For the CDR3, the DNA is TGCAGCGTCTCGGGACTAGCGGGAGGGCCGTTCTACAATGAGCAGTTCTTC. Translation: CSVSGLAGGPFYNEQFF.

The chain joins TRBV28 to TRBJ2-7; TRBD2 matches at 10 bases. This CDR3 has 14 amino acids. Germline CDR1 reads MDHEN; CDR2 reads SYDVKM. The J segment lost 3 bases and the V segment lost 6 bases, leaving 5 bases of the junction unmatched. The CDR3 region is CASSPASGGYEQYF. The CDR3 nucleotides read TGTGCCAGCAGCCCTGCTAGCGGGGGCTACGAGCAGTACTTC. The variable domain in full, with the rest retrieved from reference TRBV28 and TRBJ2-7, is DVKVTQSSRYLVKRTGEKVFLECVQDMDHENMFWYRQDPGLGLRLIYFSYDVKMKEKGDIPEGYSVSREKKERFSLILESASTNQTSMYLCASSPASGGYEQYFGPGTRLTVT.

This clonotype was found a few times. This CDR3 is CASSPGNLAKNIQYF. The DNA of the CDR3 is TGTGCCAGTAGTCCAGGGAACCTAGCCAAAAACATTCAGTACTTC. The V and J genes are TRBV19 and TRBJ2-4; tentative D call: TRBD1 (5 bases). Trimming removed 5 bases from V and 0 bases from J, with 11 bases in between. The CDR3 has 15 residues. Per the germline V gene, CDR1 is LNHDA and CDR2 is SQIVND (reference sequence). The full variable domain, its missing parts supplied by reference TRBV19 and TRBJ2-4, is DGGITQSPKYLFRKEGQNVTLSCEQNLNHDAMYWYRQDPGQGLRLIYYSQIVNDFQKGDIAEGYSVSREKKESFPLTVTSAQKNPTAFYLCASSPGNLAKNIQYFGAGTRLSVL.

As concerns this clonotype: A read error may be the cause here, since a much bigger clone is one base away. The gene calls are TRBV13 and TRBJ2-1; D is undetermined. This CDR3 is 12 amino acids long. In germline, CDR1 is PRHDT, CDR2 FYEKMQ (reference sequence). V was trimmed by 5 bases and J by 10 bases, leaving 12 bases between them. The CDR3 coding sequence is TGTGCCAGCAGCCTTGGTCTTAGCGAGCAGTTCTTC. Its protein product is CASSLGLSEQFF.

This clonotype was detected ten times or more. The gene calls are TRBV30 and TRBJ2-2, with D possibly TRBD2 on 6 matching bases. The V end lost 3 bases, the J end lost 4 bases, and 9 bases lay between the germline ends. Germline lookup yields CDR1 GTSNPN and CDR2 SVGIG (reference sequence). This CDR3 has 13 residues. The CDR3 bases are TGTGCCTGGAGCGCCGGGAGCACCGGGGAGCTGTTTTTT. This sequence encodes CAWSAGSTGELFF.

This clonotype has a count of ten or more. V and J are TRBV9 and TRBJ2-2, with a tentative D call TRBD2 (7 bases). CDR1 and CDR2 (germline): SGDLS, YYNGEE. The V and J ends lost 0 bases and 1 base respectively, with 10 bases between them. This CDR3 comprises 16 residues. DNA of the CDR3: TGTGCCAGCAGCGTAGCCGGGGGGCGGAACACCGGGGAGCTGTTTTTT. Protein product: CASSVAGGRNTGELFF.

This chain uses TRBV10-3 with TRBJ2-7, with 8 bases matching TRBD2. Germline V CDR1 and CDR2: ENHRY, SYGVKD. This CDR3 region has 15 residues. Unmatched junction bases numbered 7, after V lost 6 bases and J lost 0 bases. CDR3 region: CAISESGSSSYEQYF. Written as DNA, the CDR3 is TGTGCCATCAGCGAAAGCGGGAGCTCCTCCTACGAGCAGTACTTC.

This clonotype was recorded at least ten times. The chain joins TRBV20-1 to TRBJ2-1; 10 nucleotides match TRBD2. The CDR3 has 16 residues. The germline V gene has CDR1 DFQATT and CDR2 SNEGSKA (reference sequence). J was trimmed by 6 bases and V by 2 bases; bases with no gene match: 10. CDR3: CSARPTLAGDSNEQFF. Here the CDR3 DNA reads TGCAGTGCTAGACCTACCCTAGCGGGAGACAGCAATGAGCAGTTCTTC.

This clonotype was recorded at least ten times. The chain joins TRBV5-1 to TRBJ1-1, with TRBD1 as a possible D gene (6 bases). The CDR3 extends over 13 amino acids. Trimming shortened V by 4 bases and J by 5 bases, and 12 bases separated the two germline ends. The germline V gene has CDR1 SGHRS and CDR2 YFSETQ. The DNA of the CDR3 is TGCGCCAGCAGCGAAGGGGGGGGAACTGAAGCTTTCTTT. It codes for CASSEGGGTEAFF.

At least ten counts were recorded for this clonotype. This chain uses TRBV20-1 with TRBJ2-7; D might be TRBD1 (6 bases). V was clipped by 6 bases and J by 7 bases, with 22 bases between them. The CDR3 loop spans 14 amino acids. Germline CDR1 is DFQATT and CDR2 is SNEGSKA (reference sequence). The CDR3 sequence is CSAIKWTERGEQYF. CDR3 nucleotides: TGCAGTGCCATTAAGTGGACAGAAAGAGGGGAGCAGTACTTC.

This clonotype came up a few times. A much bigger clone sits one base away, suggesting this may be a read error. The rearrangement joins TRBV2 to TRBJ1-4; D is perhaps TRBD1 (6 bases). This CDR3 has 15 amino acids. The germline gives CDR1 SNHLY, CDR2 FYNNEI. V was trimmed by 9 bases and J by 3 bases, leaving 17 bases between them. This CDR3 is CASFRGRTANEKLFF. Here the CDR3 DNA reads TGTGCCAGTTTCCGGGGTCGGACAGCTAATGAAAAACTGTTTTTT.

This clonotype has ten or more counts. The chain uses TRBV7-2 and TRBJ2-1; D call uncertain. Looked up from germline, CDR1 is SGHTA and CDR2 is FQGNSA. V was clipped by 5 bases and J by 8 bases, with 10 bases between them. The CDR3 consists of 12 residues. As DNA, the CDR3 is TGTGCCAGCAGCAACCGTCTGGATGAGCAGTTCTTC. It codes for CASSNRLDEQFF.

The sample holds a few counts of this clonotype. A much larger clone is a single base away; this may be a read error. This chain links TRBV30 with TRBJ2-5; D perhaps matches TRBD2 (5 bases). This CDR3 is built from 14 residues. Germline CDR1 GTSNPN, CDR2 SVGIG (reference sequence). The CDR3 coding sequence is TGTGCCTGGAGTGTCCGAGGGAATGGGGAGACCCGGTACTTC. Its protein is CAWSVRGNGETRYF.

In the case of this clonotype: A much larger clone differs from this one at a single base, so this may be a read error. The chain carries TRBV29-1 and TRBJ2-2; D is unclear. Germline values: CDR1 SQVTM, CDR2 ANQGSEA. This CDR3 has 15 residues. The V and J ends lost 2 bases and 4 bases respectively, with 14 bases between them. CDR3 amino acids: CSVEKGSSGTGELFF. The DNA for the CDR3 is TGCAGCGTTGAAAAAGGCAGTTCTGGCACCGGGGAGCTGTTTTTT.